This T cell receptor (beta chain) was observed in a study of blood T cell repertoires in COVID-19. Turning to the study itself: The study drew acute and convalescent COVID-19 samples from the United States, Italy and Spain. Sources were T cells, B-cell-depleted T cells, or PBMCs; the material itself was cDNA or gDNA.

Per the original methods: Amplification from reference gene primers served as the basis for estimated nucleated cell counts. Profiling relied on immunoSEQ multiplex PCR, and the TCRdb table lists in-frame clones only, not all of them. That table furnishes V, J and clone size, whereas the DNA furnished D and trimming. Here the sample spans approximately 28,000 clones, 75% to 90% being singletons. The germline V and J ends were trimmed by 0 bases and 5 bases, with 12 bases remaining between them. Germline V CDR1 and CDR2: SGHRS, YFSETQ. The CDR3 totals 15 residues. The clonotype was recovered from a man in his sixties with active COVID-19. The chain recombines TRBV5-1 with TRBJ1-5; D not resolved. Source material: peripheral blood. In DNA, the CDR3 is TGCGCCAGCAGCTTGGGACTCAGCGGGGATCAGCCCCAGCATTTT. Its protein is CASSLGLSGDQPQHF.